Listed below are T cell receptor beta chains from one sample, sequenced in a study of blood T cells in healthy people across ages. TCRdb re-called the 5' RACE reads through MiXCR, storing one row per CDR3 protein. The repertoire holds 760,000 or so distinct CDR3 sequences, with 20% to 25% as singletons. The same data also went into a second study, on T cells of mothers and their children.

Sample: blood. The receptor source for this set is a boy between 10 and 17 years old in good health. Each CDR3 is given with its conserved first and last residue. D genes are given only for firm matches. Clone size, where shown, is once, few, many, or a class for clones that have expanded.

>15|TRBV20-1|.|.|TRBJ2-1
TGCAGTGCTAGGGGACTTACCCGCTCCTACAATGAGCAGTTCTTC
CSARGLTRSYNEQFF
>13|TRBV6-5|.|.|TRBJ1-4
TGTGCCAGCGCCGACAGCGCAAATGAAAAACTGTTTTTT
CASADSANEKLFF
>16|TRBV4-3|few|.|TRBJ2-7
TGCGCCAGCAGCCAAGATTGGGCAGGGGATATATACGAGCAGTACTTC
CASSQDWAGDIYEQYF
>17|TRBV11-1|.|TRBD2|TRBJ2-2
TGTGCCAGCAGCTTCTCGGGACTAGGGCGTAGCACCGGGGAGCTGTTTTTT
CASSFSGLGRSTGELFF
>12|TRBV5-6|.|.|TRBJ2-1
TGTGCCAGCAGCTTGTTGATGAATGAGCAGTTCTTC
CASSLLMNEQFF
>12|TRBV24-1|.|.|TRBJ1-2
TGTGCCACCAGTGATCACAGCTATGGCTACACCTTC
CATSDHSYGYTF
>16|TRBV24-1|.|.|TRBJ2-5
TGTGCCACCAGTGATTTCGGCGGGGGCTATCAAGAGACCCAGTACTTC
CATSDFGGGYQETQYF
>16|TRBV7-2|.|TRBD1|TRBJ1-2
TGTGCCAGCAGCTTCCCTACCGGGACAGTCTTATATGGCTACACCTTC
CASSFPTGTVLYGYTF
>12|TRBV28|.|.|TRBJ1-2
TGTGCCAGCAGTTTTAGGGGAAGTGGCTACACCTTC
CASSFRGSGYTF
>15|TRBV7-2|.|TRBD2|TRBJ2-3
TGTGCCAGCAGCTTAGTCAGCGGGAGGAAAGATACGCAGTATTTT
CASSLVSGRKDTQYF
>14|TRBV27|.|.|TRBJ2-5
TGTGCCAGCAGCTACACAGGGCTCCAAGAGACCCAGTACTTC
CASSYTGLQETQYF
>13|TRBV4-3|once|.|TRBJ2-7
TGCGCCAGCAGCCATCTCCGAGAAAACGAGCAGTACTTC
CASSHLRENEQYF
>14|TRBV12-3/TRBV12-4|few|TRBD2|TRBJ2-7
TGTGCCAGCAGGACTAGCGGGAGTCCATACGAGCAGTACTTC
CASRTSGSPYEQYF
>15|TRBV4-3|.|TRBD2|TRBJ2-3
TGCGCCAGCAGCCTAGGGGCGGGGGGGCCAGATACGCAGTATTTT
CASSLGAGGPDTQYF
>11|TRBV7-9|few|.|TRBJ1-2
TGCGCCAGCAGCCATCGGGACAGCTACACCTTC
CASSHRDSYTF
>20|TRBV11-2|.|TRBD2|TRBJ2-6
TGTGCCAGCAGACAAATCCCTCGACTAGCGGGAGGGAGTGGGGCCAACGTCCTGACTTTC
CASRQIPRLAGGSGANVLTF
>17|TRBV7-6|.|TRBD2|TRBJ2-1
TGTGCCAGCAGTCCTGCGGGCCTAGCGGGAGGCCGGAATGAGCAGTTCTTC
CASSPAGLAGGRNEQFF
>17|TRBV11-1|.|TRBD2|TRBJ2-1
TGTGCCAGCAGCTTATCCCTCTCCGAGCGGGGGTACAATGAGCAGTTCTTC
CASSLSLSERGYNEQFF
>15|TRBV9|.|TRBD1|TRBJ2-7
TGTGCCAGCAGCCCGACAGAGACAGGGTCCTACGAGCAGTACTTC
CASSPTETGSYEQYF
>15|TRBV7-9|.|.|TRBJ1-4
TGTGCCAGCAGCCATCCGGGTGGGTCGTATGAAAAACTGTTTTTT
CASSHPGGSYEKLFF
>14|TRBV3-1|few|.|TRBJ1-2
TGTGCCAGCAGCCAAGATAGGGGGGCCTATGGCTACACCTTC
CASSQDRGAYGYTF
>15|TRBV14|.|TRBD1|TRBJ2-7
TGTGCCAGCAGCCGTACCGGGACAGGGGATTACGAGCAGTACTTC
CASSRTGTGDYEQYF